The 31 T cell receptor beta chains presented below share a single source sample, sequenced in a study of patients and donors after allogeneic stem cell transplantation. TCRdb re-analysed the RT-PCR reads in MiXCR, keeping a single row per CDR3 protein. The table records roughly 960,000 distinct CDR3 sequences, approximately 18% of them present only once. The sequencing sample was made of blood, either unsorted or a sorted T cell fraction (not recorded which). The source is a human donor who was either an allogeneic HSCT recipient or a stem cell or donor lymphocyte infusion donor (not recorded which). It is not recorded whose cells these are; they may come from a transplant donor.

The V gene is TRBV12-5, the J gene TRBJ1-2, with D uncertain. Germline values: CDR1 LGHNT, CDR2 FRNRAP. This CDR3 is 13 amino acids long. Trimming pared 7 bases from V and 0 bases from J, leaving 9 bases between. In DNA form, the CDR3 reads TGTGCTAGTGCTTCGGGGACTAACTATGGCTACACCTTC. Its protein product is CASASGTNYGYTF.

This clonotype has only a few counts. The genes are TRBV30 and TRBJ2-2; D uncertain. The length of the CDR3 is 19 residues. Trimming took off 0 bases at V and 3 bases at J, with 23 bases between the two ends. Germline V gives CDR1 GTSNPN, CDR2 SVGIG (reference sequence). The CDR3 region is CAWSVRLKRWQYHTGELFF. The CDR3 region has the DNA TGTGCCTGGAGTGTACGGTTGAAGCGATGGCAGTACCACACCGGGGAGCTGTTTTTT.

The chain employs TRBV6-2 or TRBV6-3 and TRBJ2-7; no clear D. Trimming cost V 6 bases and J 4 bases, with 16 bases left between them. There are 14 residues in the CDR3. The V gene's germline CDR1 is MNHEY and CDR2 SVGEGT. Written as DNA, the CDR3 is TGTGCCAGCAGGCGAAGGCCGACGGAATACGAGCAGTACTTC. It is translated as CASRRRPTEYEQYF.

In its sample, this clonotype was seen a few times. The genes are TRBV5-1 and TRBJ2-7, with 7 bases identical to TRBD1. V lost 3 bases to trimming and J lost 0 bases; unmatched junction nucleotides: 3. CDR1 SGHRS and CDR2 YFSETQ come from the germline V gene. This CDR3 has 14 amino acids. In nucleotides, the CDR3 is TGCGCCAGCAGCTGGGGGACAGTCTCCTACGAGCAGTACTTC. It yields the protein CASSWGTVSYEQYF. Full variable domain (remainder filled in from reference TRBV5-1 and TRBJ2-7): KAGVTQTPRYLIKTRGQQVTLSCSPISGHRSVSWYQQTPGQGLQFLFEYFSETQRNKGNFPGRFSGRQFSNSRSEMNVSTLELGDSALYLCASSWGTVSYEQYFGPGTRLTVT.

This clonotype was recorded a few times. The CDR3 sequence: CASSSTDIYGYTF. CDR3 sequence (DNA): TGCGCCAGCAGCAGCACAGATATCTATGGCTACACCTTC. V usage is TRBV5-1 and J usage is TRBJ1-2; D remains unclear. Germline CDR1 SGHRS, CDR2 YFSETQ. V was shortened by 4 bases and J by 4 bases, with 11 bases between the two germline ends. The CDR3 length is 13 residues.

At least ten counts were recorded for this clonotype. The CDR3 region has the DNA TGTGCCAGCAGTGGCCAGGGGAATTCACCCCTCCACTTT. Translation gives CASSGQGNSPLHF. The chain couples TRBV25-1 to TRBJ1-6; TRBD1 might be the D (6 bases). The germline V and J ends were trimmed by 4 bases and 7 bases, with 8 bases remaining between them. Germline V lookup: CDR1 MGHDK, CDR2 SYGVNS. The CDR3 consists of 13 residues.

This chain uses TRBV15 with TRBJ1-6, with 9 bases that match TRBD1. The CDR3 loop spans 17 amino acids. The germline gives CDR1 LNHNV, CDR2 YYDKDF (reference sequence). V trimming: 1 base; J trimming: 8 bases; junction bases outside the gene matches: 9. CDR3 loop: CATSRVLGTGKHSPLHF. CDR3 DNA sequence: TGTGCCACCAGCAGAGTTCTTGGGACAGGGAAACATTCACCCCTCCACTTT.

This chain connects TRBV28 to TRBJ2-5; TRBD1 matches 9 bases. After removal of 3 bases from V and 3 bases from J, the junction contained 5 bases not matched to a gene. Germline CDR1 is MDHEN and CDR2 is SYDVKM. The CDR3 has 15 residues. CDR3 nucleotide sequence: TGTGCCAGCAGTTTCCAAACAGGGGGCGAAGAGACCCAGTACTTC. Translating gives CASSFQTGGEETQYF. The full variable domain, in which reference TRBV28 and TRBJ2-5 provide the parts outside the CDR3, is DVKVTQSSRYLVKRTGEKVFLECVQDMDHENMFWYRQDPGLGLRLIYFSYDVKMKEKGDIPEGYSVSREKKERFSLILESASTNQTSMYLCASSFQTGGEETQYFGPGTRLLVL.

The genes are TRBV10-3 and TRBJ2-7; 7 nucleotides match TRBD1. Trimming cost V 9 bases and J 4 bases; bases outside gene matches: 9. Per germline, CDR1 ENHRY and CDR2 SYGVKD. CDR3 length equals 13 residues. CDR3 sequence (DNA): TGTGCCATTGAGGGGCAGGGGGTATACGAGCAGTACTTC. Translated, it gives CAIEGQGVYEQYF.

The chain links TRBV20-1 to TRBJ1-1; D uncertain. The CDR3 consists of 11 residues. Trimming pared 6 bases from V and 4 bases from J, leaving 9 bases between. CDR1 is DFQATT, CDR2 SNEGSKA, per germline (reference sequence). The CDR3: CSASLITEAFF. The CDR3 DNA follows: TGCAGTGCCTCATTGATCACTGAAGCTTTCTTT.

This chain links TRBV3-1 with TRBJ1-1; tentative D call: TRBD1 (6 bases). This CDR3 is 15 amino acids long. The V gene's germline CDR1 is LGHDT and CDR2 YNNKEL (reference sequence). V gave up 2 bases and J gave up 5 bases, with 15 bases separating them. The CDR3 protein is CASSQTAQGRTEAFF. In DNA form, the CDR3 reads TGTGCCAGCAGCCAAACTGCTCAGGGGAGGACTGAAGCTTTCTTT.

This clonotype has a handful of counts. The gene calls are TRBV20-1 and TRBJ1-5; maybe TRBD1 (6 bases). Germline V gene lookup returns CDR1 DFQATT and CDR2 SNEGSKA (reference sequence). CDR3 size: 14 residues. The ends were cut back, 6 bases at V and 1 base at J, with 13 bases in the middle. The CDR3 loop reads CSAFSRGSNQPQHF. The DNA of the CDR3 is TGCAGTGCCTTCAGCAGGGGAAGCAATCAGCCCCAGCATTTT.

The V and J genes are TRBV20-1 and TRBJ1-5, with a tentative D call TRBD1 (5 bases). From germline, CDR1 is DFQATT and CDR2 SNEGSKA (reference sequence). The V end lost 6 bases, the J end lost 3 bases, and 15 bases lay between the germline ends. This CDR3 comprises 14 residues. The chain's CDR3 is CSAAQGRNNQPQHF. The CDR3 bases are TGCAGTGCCGCCCAGGGAAGGAACAATCAGCCCCAGCATTTT.

This clonotype was found a few times. The chain joins TRBV2 to TRBJ2-3; the D gene is possibly TRBD2 (7 bases). Trimming stripped 7 bases from V and 2 bases from J, with 16 bases between. Looked up from germline, CDR1 is SNHLY and CDR2 is FYNNEI. There are 15 residues in the CDR3. The chain's CDR3 is CASMGGGLATDTQYF. CDR3 DNA sequence: TGTGCCAGCATGGGCGGGGGCCTGGCCACAGATACGCAGTATTTT.

This clonotype was recorded a few times. The CDR3 loop is CASGRNQPQHF. The CDR3 region has the DNA TGTGCCAGCGGAAGAAATCAGCCCCAGCATTTT. The rearrangement uses TRBV12-3 or TRBV12-4 and TRBJ1-5, with no clear D. This CDR3 spans 11 amino acids. Trimming cost V 8 bases and J 4 bases, with 6 bases left between them.

The chain links TRBV29-1 to TRBJ1-2; 7 bases match TRBD1. J gave up 3 bases and V 6 bases, and 4 bases lay outside the gene matches. Germline lookup yields CDR1 SQVTM and CDR2 ANQGSEA. The CDR3 spans 12 residues. This CDR3 reads CSVSGTDYGYTF. The DNA for the CDR3 is TGCAGCGTATCCGGGACAGACTATGGCTACACCTTC.

This rearrangement joins TRBV7-9 to TRBJ1-1; D is uncertain. The germline gives CDR1 SEHNR, CDR2 FQNEAQ (reference sequence). CDR3 length: 16 residues. V was shortened by 1 base and J by 0 bases, with 12 bases between the two germline ends. The CDR3 nucleotides read TGTGCCAGCAGCTTAGGGGTCGGAGGGATGAACACTGAAGCTTTCTTT. This sequence encodes CASSLGVGGMNTEAFF.

Here the CDR3 DNA reads TGTGCCAGCAGTTTATTTGACTGGAGTGGTGAAGCTTTCTTT. This gives the protein CASSLFDWSGEAFF. This chain joins TRBV12-3 or TRBV12-4 and TRBJ1-1; D gene uncertain. This CDR3 is 14 amino acids long. With 2 bases removed from V and 7 bases from J, the gap between germline ends came to 14 bases.

This clonotype was detected a few times. V usage is TRBV20-1 and J usage is TRBJ1-2; tentative D call: TRBD1 (6 bases). The CDR3 extends over 16 amino acids. Trimming cost V 5 bases and J 3 bases, with 22 bases left between them. Germline values: CDR1 DFQATT, CDR2 SNEGSKA (reference sequence). The CDR3 DNA is TGCAGTGCTCATGTGAAACAGGAAAGGGGGGACTATGGCTACACCTTC. This codes for CSAHVKQERGDYGYTF.

This clonotype was counted a few times. The chain is built from TRBV5-1 and TRBJ2-7; tentatively, D is TRBD2 (6 bases). The CDR3 totals 14 residues. Looked up from germline, CDR1 is SGHRS and CDR2 is YFSETQ. The germline V and J ends were trimmed by 4 bases and 3 bases, with 14 bases remaining between them. The CDR3 DNA sequence: TGCGCCAGCAGCACGACCGGGACTGGCTACGAGCAGTACTTC. Protein sequence: CASSTTGTGYEQYF.

The genes are TRBV2 and TRBJ1-5; maybe TRBD1 (5 bases). V was pared by 10 bases and J by 0 bases, with 10 bases between. The CDR3 extends over 13 amino acids. Germline values: CDR1 SNHLY, CDR2 FYNNEI. The CDR3 sequence: CATGLLSNQPQHF. The DNA for the CDR3 is TGTGCCACGGGACTTCTTAGCAATCAGCCCCAGCATTTT.

V usage is TRBV9 and J usage is TRBJ1-1, with TRBD1 identical over 9 bases. CDR3 length: 13 residues. Per germline, CDR1 SGDLS and CDR2 YYNGEE. J gave up 5 bases and V 6 bases, and 5 bases lay outside the gene matches. The CDR3 nucleotides read TGTGCCAGCACCACAGGACAGGGGACTGAAGCTTTCTTT. Translated: CASTTGQGTEAFF.

In its sample, this clonotype was seen a few times. The chain links TRBV15 to TRBJ2-5; the D gene is possibly TRBD2 (5 bases). Germline CDR1 reads LNHNV; CDR2 reads YYDKDF (reference sequence). Trimming cost V 3 bases and J 5 bases, with 10 bases left between them. The length of the CDR3 is 13 residues. This CDR3 reads CATSSLRGETQYF. DNA of the CDR3: TGTGCCACCAGCAGTCTCCGAGGGGAGACCCAGTACTTC.

This clonotype was recorded a few times. The chain joins TRBV11-2 to TRBJ2-7; D might be TRBD2 (5 bases). V was cut by 5 bases and J by 1 base, with 9 bases left in between. CDR3 length: 13 amino acids. Per germline, CDR1 SGHAT and CDR2 FQNNGV. CDR3 DNA: TGTGCCAGCAGCCCGGACTGGTCCTACGAGCAGTACTTC. Translating it yields CASSPDWSYEQYF.

In its sample, this clonotype was seen a few times. The genes are TRBV6-2 or TRBV6-3 and TRBJ2-1, with 8 bases matching TRBD1. After removal of 6 bases from V and 6 bases from J, the junction contained 10 bases not matched to a gene. In germline, CDR1 is MNHEY, CDR2 SVGEGT. The CDR3 runs to 15 residues. As DNA, the CDR3 is TGTGCCAGCAGCCGCCATGGACAGGGAAGCAATGAGCAGTTCTTC. This encodes CASSRHGQGSNEQFF.

There are a few counts of this clonotype. This chain uses TRBV7-9 with TRBJ2-3, with 12 bases identical to TRBD2. The CDR3 is 15 amino acids. CDR1 is SEHNR and CDR2 is FQNEAQ in the germline V gene (reference sequence). With V trimmed by 5 bases and J by 11 bases, 11 bases remained unmatched. The CDR3 protein is CASSPGLAGREKQYF. The CDR3 DNA reads as TGTGCCAGCAGCCCAGGACTAGCGGGAAGAGAAAAGCAGTATTTT. The whole variable domain, filled in from reference TRBV7-9 and TRBJ2-3, reads DTGVSQNPRHKITKRGQNVTFRCDPISEHNRLYWYRQTLGQGPEFLTYFQNEAQLEKSRLLSDRFSAERPKGSFSTLEIQRTEQGDSAMYLCASSPGLAGREKQYFGPGTRLTVL.

This clonotype was seen only a few times. The chain combines TRBV3-1 with TRBJ1-1; no clear D gene. The CDR3 length is 13 residues. The germline V gene encodes CDR1 LGHDT and CDR2 YNNKEL (reference sequence). With 2 bases removed from V and 3 bases from J, the gap between germline ends came to 7 bases. CDR3 sequence reads: CASSQPGHTEAFF. The CDR3 nucleotides read TGTGCCAGCAGCCAACCGGGCCACACTGAAGCTTTCTTT.

The chain combines TRBV20-1 with TRBJ2-7, with 10 bases aligning to TRBD2. CDR3 size: 14 residues. Trimming cost V 6 bases and J 6 bases; bases outside gene matches: 11. The germline V gene encodes CDR1 DFQATT and CDR2 SNEGSKA (reference sequence). The CDR3 DNA sequence: TGCAGTGCCCGTCCTAGCGGGAGCTTGATCGAGCAGTACTTC. Protein product: CSARPSGSLIEQYF.

The rearrangement links TRBV6-2 or TRBV6-3 to TRBJ2-1; the D gene is possibly TRBD2 (6 bases). Trimming removed 9 bases from V and 5 bases from J, with 14 bases in between. The V gene's germline CDR1 is MNHEY and CDR2 SVGEGT. This CDR3 comprises 13 residues. The CDR3 DNA reads as TGTGCCAGTCAGGGACTCGGACACAATGAGCAGTTCTTC. This gives the protein CASQGLGHNEQFF.

This sequence joins TRBV4-2 and TRBJ2-4, with 10 positions matching TRBD1. Germline values: CDR1 LGHNA, CDR2 YNFKEQ. With V trimmed by 4 bases and J by 5 bases, 5 bases remained unmatched. The length of the CDR3 is 15 residues. The CDR3: CASSPVGTGENIQYF. CDR3 nucleotides: TGTGCCAGCAGCCCAGTCGGGACAGGGGAAAACATTCAGTACTTC.

This rearrangement joins TRBV6-1 to TRBJ1-1, with D hard to call. The CDR3 has 11 residues. V was cut by 1 base and J by 11 bases, with 8 bases left in between. Germline CDR1 MNHNS, CDR2 SASEGT. CDR3 amino acids: CASSEEVGAFF. The CDR3 DNA is TGTGCCAGCAGTGAAGAGGTTGGGGCTTTCTTT.